One and the same sample provided the 31 T cell receptor beta chains below, sequenced in a study of spatial heterogeneity in lung cancer (dated by TCRdb to between 2018 and 2020). Results and caveats for the whole study, not just this receptor: A correlation was observed between the number of expanded intratumoral alpha and beta TCRs and the tumor nonsynonymous mutation count.

Interpreted using the paper, the time point label stands for: sample taken at primary tumor resection. These receptors are not linked to any known antigen. Library generation was performed with 5' RACE. The sequencer was a NextSeq 500. The raw public data were reprocessed by TCRdb itself: fastp quality trimming at Q25, MiXCR clonotype calling, in-frame beta chains only. Every entry covers one CDR3 protein and lists the most common genes and DNA from its rows. In this sample the table shows fewer than 7,500 distinct CDR3 sequences, roughly 13% of which occur a single time. Jointly, the top ten make up approximately 15% of the sample. The starting material was lung tumor tissue, obtained at surgery. The receptor set was obtained from a female donor with early-stage non-small cell lung cancer.

This clonotype was counted at least ten times. The V call is TRBV11-2, the J call TRBJ2-3; no reliable D call. The V and J ends lost 1 base and 2 bases respectively, with 7 bases between them. This CDR3 is built from 14 residues. CDR1 and CDR2 from the germline V gene are SGHAT and FQNNGV. DNA for the CDR3: TGTGCCAGCAGCTTAGGTGCTAACACAGATACGCAGTATTTT. This gives the protein CASSLGANTDTQYF.

This clonotype was seen ten or more times. The chain has TRBV6-6 and TRBJ2-6; maybe TRBD1 (6 bases). CDR3 length: 15 residues. Trimming removed 4 bases at V and 0 bases at J, with 7 bases between. Germline CDR1 and CDR2: MNHNY and SVGAGI (reference sequence). CDR3 sequence reads: CASSSGASGANVLTF. CDR3 DNA: TGTGCCAGCAGTTCAGGGGCCTCTGGGGCCAACGTCCTGACTTTC.

This clonotype was seen at least ten times. The genes are TRBV7-3 and TRBJ2-7; perhaps TRBD2 as D (6 bases). Trimming took off 1 base at V and 0 bases at J, with 10 bases between the two ends. Germline V CDR1 and CDR2: SGHTA, FQGTGA. The CDR3 sequence is 15 residues long. CDR3 region: CASSLRAGSSYEQYF. In DNA, the CDR3 is TGTGCCAGCAGCTTAAGGGCGGGGAGCTCCTACGAGCAGTACTTC.

Within the sample, this clonotype is medium-sized. As DNA, the CDR3 is TGCAGTGCGGACAGGGACAGTTCTTACACTGAAGCTTTCTTT. Translating it yields CSADRDSSYTEAFF. The V gene is TRBV20-1, the J gene TRBJ1-1, with 8 positions matching TRBD1. CDR3 length: 14 amino acids. J lost 3 bases, V lost 6 bases, and 9 bases had no gene match. Germline V gene data show CDR1 as DFQATT and CDR2 as SNEGSKA (reference sequence).

Ten or more counts support this clonotype. V and J are TRBV12-3 or TRBV12-4 and TRBJ2-2, with 15 nucleotides matching TRBD2. Trimming took 7 bases from V and 3 from J; bases not matched to a gene: 3. The CDR3 length is 16 residues. The CDR3 bases are TGTGCCAGCACCGGACTAGCGGGAGGGGACACCGGGGAGCTGTTTTTT. The encoded protein is CASTGLAGGDTGELFF.

This clonotype was recorded many times. This chain links TRBV7-9 with TRBJ1-1; D remains unclear. V was shortened by 5 bases and J by 0 bases, with 10 bases between the two germline ends. This CDR3 has 14 amino acids. Germline loops: CDR1 SEHNR, CDR2 FQNEAQ (reference sequence). CDR3 DNA: TGTGCCAGCAGCCTGGACGGCTTGAACACTGAAGCTTTCTTT. Translation gives CASSLDGLNTEAFF.

This clonotype was seen ten or more times. This sequence joins TRBV20-1 and TRBJ1-2, with D possibly matching TRBD1 (5 bases). This CDR3 is built from 12 residues. Trimming cost V 3 bases and J 3 bases, with 8 bases left between them. CDR1 is DFQATT, CDR2 SNEGSKA, per germline (reference sequence). CDR3 residues: CSASDSYYGYTF. The CDR3 coding sequence is TGCAGTGCTAGCGACAGTTACTATGGCTACACCTTC.

Within the sample, this clonotype is medium-sized. The J gene is TRBJ2-2, the V gene TRBV7-7; maybe TRBD1 (5 bases). With 5 bases removed from V and 4 bases from J, the gap between germline ends came to 14 bases. The CDR3 is 15 residues long. Per the germline V gene, CDR1 is SSHAT and CDR2 is FNYEAQ (reference sequence). CDR3 DNA sequence: TGTGCCAGCAGCAGGGGTGTAGGTAGCACCGGGGAGCTGTTTTTT. Amino acids: CASSRGVGSTGELFF.

This clonotype is medium-sized by share. The chain joins TRBV27 to TRBJ2-3; 10 bases fit TRBD2. In germline, CDR1 is MNHEY, CDR2 SMNVEV (reference sequence). The CDR3 extends over 16 amino acids. V shed 5 bases and J 0 bases; nucleotides not matched to a gene: 5. The CDR3 DNA reads TGTGCCAGCAGTATAGGACTAGCGGCTAGCACAGATACGCAGTATTTT. This encodes CASSIGLAASTDTQYF.

This clonotype is classed as medium-sized (0.01 to 0.1%). The CDR3 coding sequence is TGTGCCAGCAGCCGTGGGGGATTTGAGCAGTTCTTC. Translating gives CASSRGGFEQFF. The chain recombines TRBV3-1 with TRBJ2-1; the D call may be TRBD1 or TRBD2 (5 bases each). With 4 bases removed from V and 9 bases from J, the gap between germline ends came to 10 bases. The CDR3 length is 12 residues. Per germline, CDR1 LGHDT and CDR2 YNNKEL (reference sequence).

This clonotype is classed as medium-sized. The chain couples TRBV23-1 to TRBJ1-6; no clear D. TRBV23-1 is filed as an ORF, its function uncertain. V gave up 8 bases and J gave up 13 bases, with 9 bases separating them. This CDR3 has 10 amino acids. The CDR3 DNA is TGCGCCAGCGACCCGCCGCCCCTCCACTTT. Protein: CASDPPPLHF.

This clonotype is judged medium-sized. The chain combines TRBV24-1 with TRBJ2-2, with D maybe TRBD1 (5 bases). From germline, CDR1 is KGHDR and CDR2 SFDVKD. This CDR3 has 17 residues. Trimming stripped 9 bases from V and 0 bases from J, with 19 bases between. The CDR3 region has the DNA TGTGCCACCGGAGCAAGCCAGACAGTAACGAACACCGGGGAGCTGTTTTTT. It encodes CATGASQTVTNTGELFF.

There are many counts of this clonotype. This rearrangement joins TRBV7-6 to TRBJ2-1, with D perhaps matching TRBD2 (5 bases). The CDR3 spans 15 residues. Trimming removed 4 bases from V and 4 bases from J, with 14 bases in between. The germline CDR1 and CDR2 sequences are SGHVS and FNYEAQ. The CDR3 DNA follows: TGTGCCAGCAGCTCGACGCCGGACTTTTACAATGAGCAGTTCTTC. It codes for CASSSTPDFYNEQFF.

This clonotype is termed medium-sized. The rearrangement links TRBV12-3 or TRBV12-4 to TRBJ1-1, with unresolved D. The ends were cut back, 3 bases at V and 4 bases at J, with 12 bases in the middle. The CDR3 covers 14 residues. This CDR3 is CASSFSSMVTEAFF. The CDR3 DNA sequence: TGTGCCAGCAGTTTTTCCAGTATGGTCACTGAAGCTTTCTTT.

This clonotype is labeled medium-sized. In nucleotides, the CDR3 is TGTGCCAGCAGCCCTTCGGGTGCAACGTGGAGCACAGATACGCAGTATTTT. Its translation is CASSPSGATWSTDTQYF. The V and J genes are TRBV12-3 or TRBV12-4 and TRBJ2-3; no definite D call. The V gene lost 6 bases and the J gene lost 0 bases, with 19 bases spanning the gap. This CDR3 comprises 17 residues.

This clonotype is labeled medium-sized. The rearrangement links TRBV4-2 to TRBJ1-2, with 8 bases identical to TRBD1. Germline CDR1 is LGHNA and CDR2 is YNFKEQ. Trimming cost V 0 bases and J 4 bases; bases outside gene matches: 7. The CDR3 extends over 16 amino acids. For the CDR3, the DNA is TGTGCCAGCAGCCAAGAAATCCAGGGGGCAAGCTATGGCTACACCTTC. Residues: CASSQEIQGASYGYTF.

This clonotype is medium-sized within its sample. This chain links TRBV18 with TRBJ2-3, with a weak D call TRBD2 (6 bases). V gave up 3 bases and J gave up 1 base, with 14 bases separating them. Germline V gene sequence: CDR1 KGHSH, CDR2 LQKENI. The CDR3 has 16 residues. In nucleotides, the CDR3 is TGTGCCAGCTCACCCAACCATAGCGGCGGCACAGATACGCAGTATTTT. Residues: CASSPNHSGGTDTQYF.

This clonotype rates as medium-sized. This chain connects TRBV5-4 to TRBJ2-1; tentatively, D is TRBD2 (6 bases). Germline V gives CDR1 SGHNT, CDR2 YYREEE (reference sequence). Trimming took off 0 bases at V and 4 bases at J, with 11 bases between the two ends. The CDR3 totals 15 residues. CDR3: CASSLGSGGYNEQFF. The CDR3 DNA reads as TGTGCCAGCAGCTTGGGAAGCGGAGGGTACAATGAGCAGTTCTTC.

This chain uses TRBV10-3 with TRBJ1-4; D unclear. The CDR3 length is 11 residues. V lost 10 bases and J 5 bases, leaving 8 bases between the germline ends. Germline loops: CDR1 ENHRY, CDR2 SYGVKD. In DNA form, the CDR3 reads TGTGCCACCGGCCGGAATGAAAAACTGTTTTTT. It specifies CATGRNEKLFF.

This clonotype appeared many times. The chain is built from TRBV28 and TRBJ1-2; the D gene is possibly TRBD1 (5 bases). Trimming shortened V by 6 bases and J by 7 bases, and 15 bases separated the two germline ends. CDR1 is MDHEN and CDR2 is SYDVKM in the germline V gene. This CDR3 comprises 13 residues. As DNA, the CDR3 is TGTGCCAGCAGATTCCGTGGGGCCTCTGGCTACACCTTC. It translates to CASRFRGASGYTF.

This clonotype rates as medium-sized. CDR3 sequence: CASSLEIWGIQETQYF. CDR3 in DNA: TGTGCCAGCAGCTTAGAGATTTGGGGGATCCAAGAGACCCAGTACTTC. V gene TRBV11-3 combines with J gene TRBJ2-5; D could derive from TRBD1 or TRBD2 (5 bases each). This CDR3 comprises 16 residues. Deletions cut 0 bases from V and 1 base from J, with 12 bases between. In germline, CDR1 is SGHNT, CDR2 YENEEA.

V and J are TRBV7-9 and TRBJ2-1; 9 nucleotides line up with TRBD2. The V gene's germline CDR1 is SEHNR and CDR2 FQNEAQ (reference sequence). The length of the CDR3 is 19 residues. Trimming removed 2 bases from V and 5 bases from J; junction bases left unmatched: 16. CDR3 in amino acids: CASSLPPNRIAGVHNEQFF. The CDR3 nucleotides read TGTGCCAGCAGCTTACCACCGAATAGGATAGCGGGAGTCCACAATGAGCAGTTCTTC. Complete variable domain (other parts from reference TRBV7-9 and TRBJ2-1): DTGVSQNPRHKITKRGQNVTFRCDPISEHNRLYWYRQTLGQGPEFLTYFQNEAQLEKSRLLSDRFSAERPKGSFSTLEIQRTEQGDSAMYLCASSLPPNRIAGVHNEQFFGPGTRLTVL.

This clonotype was observed at least ten times. The chain uses TRBV20-1 and TRBJ1-1; no reliable D call. The germline gives CDR1 DFQATT, CDR2 SNEGSKA (reference sequence). There are 12 residues in the CDR3. The ends were cut back, 4 bases at V and 0 bases at J, with 6 bases in the middle. CDR3 residues: CSAITMNTEAFF. The CDR3 nucleotides are TGCAGTGCTATAACAATGAACACTGAAGCTTTCTTT.

By sample fraction, this clonotype is medium-sized (0.01 to 0.1%). The J gene is TRBJ2-1, the V gene TRBV20-1, with D unresolved. The ends were cut back, 7 bases at V and 6 bases at J, with 13 bases in the middle. Germline assignment: CDR1 DFQATT and CDR2 SNEGSKA (reference sequence). The CDR3 consists of 12 residues. The CDR3 protein is CSVMVLRNEQFF. CDR3 DNA sequence: TGCAGTGTAATGGTCCTCCGCAATGAGCAGTTCTTC.

There are many counts of this clonotype. The V call is TRBV7-6, the J call TRBJ2-7; D perhaps matches TRBD2 (6 bases). The CDR3 sequence is 13 residues long. The V and J ends lost 5 bases and 3 bases respectively, with 11 bases between them. CDR1 and CDR2 (germline): SGHVS, FNYEAQ. CDR3: CASSLGTYYEQYF. CDR3 sequence (DNA): TGTGCCAGCAGCCTCGGGACTTACTACGAGCAGTACTTC.

By share, this clonotype counts as medium-sized (0.01 to 0.1%). The chain employs TRBV5-1 and TRBJ1-2, with a weak D call TRBD1 (5 bases). Germline assignment: CDR1 SGHRS and CDR2 YFSETQ. The CDR3 has 13 residues. Between the trimmed V and J ends, which lost 2 bases and 6 bases, there was a span of 11 bases. For the CDR3, the DNA is TGCGCCAGCAGCTTCGGAGGGGCGGATGGCTACACCTTC. The encoded protein is CASSFGGADGYTF.

This clonotype was recorded many times. The chain carries TRBV27 and TRBJ1-5, with 8 nucleotides matching TRBD1. After removal of 10 bases from V and 6 bases from J, the junction contained 14 bases not matched to a gene. CDR3 length: 15 amino acids. Germline V lookup: CDR1 MNHEY, CDR2 SMNVEV (reference sequence). CDR3 protein: CATWHQGALGQPQHF. As DNA, the CDR3 is TGTGCCACTTGGCATCAGGGGGCGCTGGGTCAGCCCCAGCATTTT.

This clonotype was seen a handful of times. The V gene is TRBV7-2, the J gene TRBJ2-7; D possibly uses TRBD1 or TRBD2 (5 bases each). The CDR3 covers 12 residues. Per the germline V gene, CDR1 is SGHTA and CDR2 is FQGNSA. V lost 5 bases and J 7 bases, leaving 12 bases between the germline ends. This CDR3 reads CASSRQTGEQYF. The CDR3, as DNA: TGTGCCAGCAGCCGACAGACGGGGGAGCAGTACTTC. Using reference TRBV7-2 and TRBJ2-7 for the parts outside the CDR3, the full variable domain is GAGVSQSPSNKVTEKGKDVELRCDPISGHTALYWYRQSLGQGLEFLIYFQGNSAPDKSGLPSDRFSAERTGGSVSTLTIQRTQQEDSAVYLCASSRQTGEQYFGPGTRLTVT.

By frequency in the sample, this clonotype is medium-sized. This chain connects TRBV19 to TRBJ1-1, with D maybe TRBD1 (6 bases). CDR1 is LNHDA and CDR2 is SQIVND in the germline V gene (reference sequence). V gave up 6 bases and J gave up 1 base, with 12 bases separating them. The CDR3 loop spans 14 amino acids. CDR3: CASRFDRKNTEAFF. The CDR3 bases are TGTGCCAGTAGATTCGACAGGAAGAACACTGAAGCTTTCTTT.

By its share, this clonotype is medium-sized. V and J are TRBV27 and TRBJ2-5, with TRBD2 matching 16 bases. The CDR3 is made up of 18 amino acids. Germline loops: CDR1 MNHEY, CDR2 SMNVEV (reference sequence). The trim removed 4 bases at V and 7 bases at J, leaving 12 bases unmatched. CDR3 coding DNA: TGTGCCAGCAGTTCTCTAGGGACTAGCGGGAGGGCCGGTGGGACCCAGTACTTC. Amino acid sequence: CASSSLGTSGRAGGTQYF.

This clonotype has just a few counts. The chain uses TRBV2 and TRBJ2-3; 8 bases are a match to TRBD2. From germline, CDR1 is SNHLY and CDR2 FYNNEI. The V segment lost 6 bases and the J segment 5 bases; nucleotides outside the gene matches: 7. The CDR3 loop spans 14 amino acids. The chain's CDR3 is CASSLGLARDTQYF. The CDR3 region has the DNA TGTGCCAGCAGCCTCGGACTAGCACGAGATACGCAGTATTTT.